This T cell receptor (beta chain) was retrieved from a study of metastatic and nonmetastatic thyroid tumors. Looking at the study overall: Repertoires of blood and of tissue (tumor or nodule) from malignant and benign thyroid patients were compared. Whole-study findings and limits: It was reportedly found that TCR beta diversity was significantly higher in malignant thyroid tumors than in benign nodules, a difference seen in both blood and tumor samples.

Trimming pared 6 bases from V and 6 bases from J, leaving 14 bases between. The CDR3 totals 13 residues. In germline, CDR1 is MGHDK, CDR2 SYGVNS. Prior to thyroid surgery, none of the patients had received any treatment. This clone was seen repeatedly, ten times or more. What it binds is unknown. In the authors' workflow: Variation in CDR3 across clinicopathological groups served as the basis for constructing a distant-metastasis classifier in papillary thyroid cancer. TCRdb re-called the PCR reads with MiXCR. In this record, the V and J calls reflect TCRdb's handling and not the investigators' own analysis. The repertoire includes some 30,000 clones, approximately 7.4% of them detected once, and around 45% sits in the top ten.

V and J are TRBV25-1 and TRBJ1-1, with D perhaps TRBD1 (5 bases). What was sequenced was blood. The receptor's source is a female donor with papillary thyroid cancer or a benign thyroid nodule (not recorded which). Some clones in this sample may be carry-over from other donors' samples. The CDR3 sequence is CASSPGGVAEAFF. Here the CDR3 DNA reads TGTGCCAGCAGCCCGGGGGGGGTCGCTGAAGCTTTCTTT.